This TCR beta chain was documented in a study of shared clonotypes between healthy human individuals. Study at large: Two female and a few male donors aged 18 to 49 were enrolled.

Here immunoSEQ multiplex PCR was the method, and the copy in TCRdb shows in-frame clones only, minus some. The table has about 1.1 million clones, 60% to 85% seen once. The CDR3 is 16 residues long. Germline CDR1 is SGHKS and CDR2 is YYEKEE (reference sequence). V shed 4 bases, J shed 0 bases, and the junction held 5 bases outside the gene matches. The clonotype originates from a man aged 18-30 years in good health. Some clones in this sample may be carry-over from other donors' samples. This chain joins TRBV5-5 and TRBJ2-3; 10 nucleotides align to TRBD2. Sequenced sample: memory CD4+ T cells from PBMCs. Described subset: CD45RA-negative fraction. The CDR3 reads CASSPGLASSTDTQYF. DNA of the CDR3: TGTGCCAGCAGCCCGGGACTAGCGAGTAGCACAGATACGCAGTATTTT.